Listed below are T cell receptor beta chains from one sample, sequenced in a study of response to subunit inactivated influenza vaccine. A single record per CDR3 protein comes from TCRdb applying MiXCR to the RT-PCR reads. Among under 550,000 distinct CDR3 sequences listed, 7.2% were seen once. The specimen comprised PBMCs from blood, sampled approximately 25 months after vaccination. These receptors were taken from a man aged 45-69 years who received an inactivated influenza vaccine. The CDR3 runs from the conserved cysteine through the conserved F or W. D genes are given only for firm matches. Clone size is given for some rows only: seen once, a few or many times, or a class if the clone is expanded.

TRBJ2-1 | TRBV20-1 | few | TRBD2 | TGCAGTGTCGCCACCGGGACTAGCTCCTACAATGAGCAGTTCTTC | CSVATGTSSYNEQFF
TRBJ2-1 | TRBV20-1 | - | - | TGCAGTGCTAGTGGACGGTTTAGCTCCTACAATGAGCAGTTCTTC | CSASGRFSSYNEQFF
TRBJ2-5 | TRBV2 | - | TRBD1 | TGTGCCAGCAGTCGTTTCACAGGGGAGGAGACCCAGTACTTC | CASSRFTGEETQYF
TRBJ1-5 | TRBV10-3 | few | TRBD1 | TGTGCCATCAGCGACAGGGGCAATCAGCCCCAGCATTTT | CAISDRGNQPQHF
TRBJ2-7 | TRBV4-2 | - | TRBD2 | TGTGCCAGCAGCCAAGTAAAGGGGGCAAGCGGGAGGGCCCCCTACGAGCAGTACTTC | CASSQVKGASGRAPYEQYF
TRBJ2-1 | TRBV27 | many | - | TGTGCCAGCAGCCCCGGGATAAGCTCCTACAATGAGCAGTTCTTC | CASSPGISSYNEQFF
TRBJ1-4 | TRBV20-1 | - | - | TGCAGTGCTAGAGGGATAGGCAATGAAAAACTGTTTTTT | CSARGIGNEKLFF
TRBJ1-3 | TRBV20-1 | - | - | TGCAGTGCTAGAGTTGGTGAAGCCGGAAACGCCATATATTTT | CSARVGEAGNAIYF
TRBJ1-2 | TRBV3-1 | - | TRBD1 | TGTGCCAGCAGCCAATCCTCGGGACAGAACTATGGCTACACCTTC | CASSQSSGQNYGYTF
TRBJ2-1 | TRBV5-6 | many | TRBD2 | TGTGCCAGCAGCTTGGGGGGACTACCGTACAATGAGCAGTTCTTC | CASSLGGLPYNEQFF
TRBJ2-1 | TRBV5-1 | many | - | TGCGCCAGCAGCCCCACAGGTCTCTACAATGAGCAGTTCTTC | CASSPTGLYNEQFF
TRBJ1-4 | TRBV9 | - | - | TGTGCCAGCAGCTGGACAGCCTCAACTAATGAAAAACTGTTTTTT | CASSWTASTNEKLFF
TRBJ1-6 | TRBV3-1 | - | TRBD1 | TGTGCCAGCAGCCAAGCCGACAGGGGTAATTCACCCCTCCACTTT | CASSQADRGNSPLHF